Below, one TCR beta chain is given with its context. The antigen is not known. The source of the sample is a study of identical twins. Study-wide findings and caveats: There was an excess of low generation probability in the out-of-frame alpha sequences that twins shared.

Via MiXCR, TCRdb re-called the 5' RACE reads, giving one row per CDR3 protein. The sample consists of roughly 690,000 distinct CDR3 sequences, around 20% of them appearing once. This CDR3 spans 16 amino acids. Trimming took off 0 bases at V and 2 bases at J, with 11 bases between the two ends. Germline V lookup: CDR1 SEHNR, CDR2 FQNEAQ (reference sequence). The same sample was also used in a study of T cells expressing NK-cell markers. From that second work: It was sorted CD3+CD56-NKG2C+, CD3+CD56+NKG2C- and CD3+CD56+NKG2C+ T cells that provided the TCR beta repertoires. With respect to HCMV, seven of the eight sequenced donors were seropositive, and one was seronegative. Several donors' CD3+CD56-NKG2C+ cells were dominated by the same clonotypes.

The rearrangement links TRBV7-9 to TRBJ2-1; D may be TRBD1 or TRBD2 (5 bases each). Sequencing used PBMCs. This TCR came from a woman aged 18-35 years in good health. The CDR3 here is CASSLAGTRAYNEQFF. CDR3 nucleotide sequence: TGTGCCAGCAGCTTAGCGGGGACCCGGGCCTACAATGAGCAGTTCTTC.